This TCR beta chain was retrieved from a study of shared clonotypes between healthy human individuals. This clone was detected only a few times. The identical CDR3 is also encoded by other nucleotide sequences in the sample. The data were produced by immunoSEQ multiplex PCR, yet TCRdb's version contains in-frame clones alone and is incomplete. The sample has a few million clones; roughly nine tenths are singletons. The CDR3 loop spans 13 amino acids. The germline V and J ends were trimmed by 4 bases and 1 base, with 7 bases remaining between them. The germline CDR1 and CDR2 sequences are WNHNN and SYGVQD (reference sequence).

The genes are TRBV10-1 and TRBJ1-1; maybe TRBD1 (6 bases). The TCR was taken from a man aged 18 to 29 in good health. Sequenced: naive CD4+ T cells sorted from blood. Noted subset: CD45RA+ positively selected. The CDR3: CASSGTANTEAFF. The CDR3 nucleotides read TGCGCCAGCAGTGGGACAGCGAACACTGAAGCTTTCTTT.